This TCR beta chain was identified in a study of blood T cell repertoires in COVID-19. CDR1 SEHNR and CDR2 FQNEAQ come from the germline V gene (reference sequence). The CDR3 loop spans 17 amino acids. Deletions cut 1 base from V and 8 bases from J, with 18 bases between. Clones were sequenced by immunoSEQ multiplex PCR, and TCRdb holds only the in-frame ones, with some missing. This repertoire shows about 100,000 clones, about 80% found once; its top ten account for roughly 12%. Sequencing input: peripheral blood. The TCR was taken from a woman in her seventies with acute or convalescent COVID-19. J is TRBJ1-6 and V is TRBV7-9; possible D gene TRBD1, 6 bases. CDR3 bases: TGTGCCAGCAGCTTAGGCCTGACAGGTTTGGGTGATTCACCCCTCCACTTT. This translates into CASSLGLTGLGDSPLHF.